This paragraph reports one TCR beta chain. Its matching antigen is unknown. This sample was included in a study of T-cell memory formation after mild COVID-19. Overall study findings and caveats: Cross-reactive memory appears to have joined, as suggested by some responding clones showing up in pre-infection memory. The main location of contracting CD4+ clones was CM and EM, and that of contracting CD8+ clones was EMRA. A second wave expanding day 15 to 37 was CD4+-biased; contracting clones were balanced.

In TCRdb, the 5' RACE reads were re-called with MiXCR into one record per CDR3 protein. The table shows 550,000 to 700,000 distinct CDR3 sequences, with 17% occurring only once. Germline lookup yields CDR1 MNHEY and CDR2 SMNVEV (reference sequence). This CDR3 is 14 amino acids long. V gave up 4 bases and J gave up 1 base, with 10 bases separating them. Source material: PBMCs or a T cell subset sorted from them (not recorded which). The V and J genes are TRBV27 and TRBJ1-2, with D unresolved. The origin of this receptor is an adult woman who had mild COVID-19 (a few samples of this study predate the infection). Cell type and time point are not known. CDR3 sequence reads: CASSSIGLNYGYTF. CDR3 bases: TGTGCCAGCAGTTCAATCGGACTTAACTATGGCTACACCTTC.